The rows below give T cell receptor beta chains drawn from one sample of a study of T cell changes during pregnancy in multiple sclerosis. Only in-frame clones appear in the TCRdb table, and some are missing; sequencing was by immunoSEQ multiplex PCR. This sample yields tens of thousands of clones, of which around 94% are seen a single time; about 0.84% belongs to the top ten. The sample was peripheral blood, taken in the third trimester of pregnancy. All receptors derive from a female donor with multiple sclerosis, enrolled in a pregnancy study. CDR3s include the opening cysteine and the closing phenylalanine or tryptophan. A D gene is named only where the DNA matches it firmly. Part of the rows lack a size; the others show once, few, many or a class for expanded clones.

d_gene	v_gene	abundance	j_gene	CDR3aa	CDR3nt
TRBD1	TRBV6-5	.	TRBJ1-2	CASSRSGQGYGYTF	TGTGCCAGCAGTCGTTCAGGACAGGGCTATGGCTACACCTTC
.	TRBV7-8	.	TRBJ1-3	CASSFTGGVAPGNTIYF	TGTGCCAGCAGCTTCACCGGCGGGGTTGCTCCTGGAAACACCATATATTTT
.	TRBV30	.	TRBJ2-7	CAWMGGSGTPSYF	TGTGCCTGGATGGGGGGCAGCGGGACCCCCTCGTACTTC
.	TRBV6-5	.	TRBJ2-1	CASSYDPSSYNEQFF	TGTGCCAGCAGTTACGATCCTAGCTCCTACAATGAGCAGTTCTTC
TRBD1	TRBV9	.	TRBJ2-2	CASSSGQGVTGELFF	TGTGCCAGCAGCTCTGGACAGGGAGTCACCGGGGAGCTGTTTTTT
.	TRBV9	.	TRBJ2-3	CASSVGRGSDTQYF	TGTGCCAGCAGCGTAGGTAGGGGGTCGGATACGCAGTATTTT
TRBD1	TRBV25-1	.	TRBJ2-7	CASSEFGGQGFAKEQYF	TGTGCCAGCAGTGAATTTGGGGGACAGGGGTTTGCGAAAGAGCAGTACTTC
.	TRBV19	.	TRBJ1-4	CASSIMASNEKLFF	TGTGCCAGTAGTATTATGGCTTCTAATGAAAAACTGTTTTTT
TRBD1	TRBV28	.	TRBJ1-2	CASSPRARQGGYGYTF	TGTGCCAGCAGTCCCAGGGCCCGACAGGGGGGCTATGGCTACACCTTC
.	TRBV9	.	TRBJ2-1	CASSVELADNEQFF	TGTGCCAGCAGCGTAGAGCTAGCCGACAATGAGCAGTTCTTC
TRBD1	TRBV5-1	.	TRBJ2-7	CASSRTGGHEQYF	TGCGCCAGCAGCCGGACAGGGGGCCACGAGCAGTACTTC
.	TRBV30	.	TRBJ1-5	CAWATGLGQPQHF	TGTGCCTGGGCTACAGGGTTAGGTCAGCCCCAGCATTTT
.	TRBV18	.	TRBJ1-5	CASSRLRSNQPQHF	TGTGCCAGCTCAAGACTCAGAAGCAATCAGCCCCAGCATTTT
.	TRBV5-1	.	TRBJ1-1	CASSLAVGGGTEAFF	TGCGCCAGCAGCTTGGCCGTGGGAGGGGGCACTGAAGCTTTCTTT
.	TRBV11-2	.	TRBJ2-2	CASSLVTGELFF	TGTGCCAGCAGCTTAGTAACCGGGGAGCTGTTTTTT
.	TRBV18	.	TRBJ2-7	CASSPTVSYEQYF	TGTGCCAGCTCACCAACGGTGTCTTACGAGCAGTACTTC
.	TRBV19	.	TRBJ2-1	CASSAFPSSYNEQFF	TGTGCCAGTAGTGCTTTCCCTAGCTCCTACAATGAGCAGTTCTTC
.	TRBV29-1	.	TRBJ1-1	CSVSLGGNTEAFF	TGCAGCGTCTCACTCGGGGGGAACACTGAAGCTTTCTTT
TRBD2	TRBV7-6	.	TRBJ2-1	CASSLWREGPGNEQFF	TGTGCCAGCAGCTTATGGCGGGAGGGCCCAGGGAATGAGCAGTTCTTC
.	TRBV9	.	TRBJ1-1	CASNRDFDNTEAFF	TGTGCCAGCAACCGGGACTTTGATAACACTGAAGCTTTCTTT
TRBD1	TRBV27	.	TRBJ2-1	CASSFTQGAQFF	TGTGCCAGCAGTTTCACTCAGGGGGCTCAGTTCTTC
TRBD2	TRBV27	.	TRBJ2-1	CASIAGGPHNEQFF	TGTGCCAGCATCGCGGGAGGGCCCCACAATGAGCAGTTCTTC
TRBD1	TRBV30	.	TRBJ1-4	CAWSSRQGWMEKLFF	TGTGCCTGGAGTTCCCGACAGGGGTGGATGGAAAAACTGTTTTTT
.	TRBV29-1	few	TRBJ1-1	CSVRLQGGNTEAFF	TGCAGCGTTCGGCTCCAGGGTGGGAACACTGAAGCTTTCTTT
TRBD2	TRBV4-1	.	TRBJ2-7	CASSQTGTSYEQYF	TGCGCCAGCAGCCAGACCGGGACTAGCTACGAGCAGTACTTC
.	TRBV27	.	TRBJ2-7	CASSLYYVAEPYEQYF	TGTGCCAGCAGTTTATATTACGTAGCGGAACCCTACGAGCAGTACTTC
.	TRBV7-9	.	TRBJ2-3	CASSEGQSTDTQYF	TGTGCCAGCAGCGAAGGACAGAGCACAGATACGCAGTATTTT
.	TRBV27	.	TRBJ2-2	CASSLISPGGELFF	TGTGCCAGCAGTTTAATTTCCCCGGGCGGGGAGCTGTTTTTT
.	TRBV11-3	.	TRBJ1-4	CASSLGQSTNEKLFF	TGTGCCAGCAGCTTAGGACAGTCAACTAATGAAAAACTGTTTTTT
.	TRBV30	.	TRBJ1-4	CAWSMRRYRGNEKLFF	TGTGCCTGGAGTATGAGGCGGTATCGAGGTAATGAAAAACTGTTTTTT
TRBD2	TRBV5-1	.	TRBJ2-2	CASSVTSGNSGELFF	TGCGCCAGCAGCGTAACTAGCGGGAATTCTGGGGAGCTGTTTTTT
.	TRBV5-6	once	TRBJ1-4	CASSLGGDEKLFF	TGTGCCAGCAGCTTAGGGGGGGATGAAAAACTGTTTTTT
TRBD1	TRBV12-5	.	TRBJ2-2	CASGLAGTDITGELFF	TGTGCTAGTGGTTTAGCCGGGACAGACATCACCGGGGAGCTGTTTTTT
.	TRBV6-5	.	TRBJ2-3	CASSSAGPMVTDTQYF	TGTGCCAGCAGTTCCGCAGGCCCCATGGTAACAGATACGCAGTATTTT
TRBD2	TRBV28	.	TRBJ2-1	CASRGTSGTSEQFF	TGTGCCAGCAGGGGGACTAGCGGGACAAGCGAGCAGTTCTTC